Shown below are 24 T cell receptor beta chains from a single sample sequenced in a study of blood T cell repertoires in COVID-19. The table came from immunoSEQ multiplex PCR; TCRdb's copy has only in-frame clones and leaves some out. The repertoire holds approximately 100,000 clones, with about 90% as singletons. The specimen was peripheral blood. These receptors all come from a human donor in a cohort sampled during active COVID-19.

The rearrangement joins TRBV2 to TRBJ1-3; D uncertain. The CDR3 is 14 amino acids. V shed 3 bases and J shed 1 base, with 7 bases lying between them. Germline V gene sequence: CDR1 SNHLY, CDR2 FYNNEI. The CDR3 region has the DNA TGTGCCAGCAGTGAGTTGTCGTCTGGAAACACCATATATTTT. Translation: CASSELSSGNTIYF.

Written as DNA, the CDR3 is TGTGCCAGCAGCCCTTCCGGGACAGGGAGCTACGAGCAGTACTTC. Amino acids: CASSPSGTGSYEQYF. The chain links TRBV7-3 to TRBJ2-7, with 9 bases matching TRBD1. Germline CDR1 reads SGHTA; CDR2 reads FQGTGA. The CDR3 sequence is 15 residues long. The ends lost 5 bases at V and 3 bases at J; junction bases unmatched: 8.

The chain joins TRBV5-5 to TRBJ2-7; 7 bases match TRBD2. The J segment lost 2 bases and the V segment lost 4 bases, leaving 9 bases of the junction unmatched. The germline CDR1 and CDR2 sequences are SGHKS and YYEKEE (reference sequence). The CDR3 sequence is 15 residues long. CDR3: CASSREDGGPYEQYF. CDR3 nucleotide sequence: TGTGCCAGCAGCCGGGAGGACGGAGGGCCCTACGAGCAGTACTTC.

In its sample, this clone was seen a few times. The chain recombines TRBV7-6 with TRBJ1-5; D not certain. Germline CDR1 is SGHVS and CDR2 is FNYEAQ. Trimming left V 3 bases short and J 1 base short, with 4 bases between. This CDR3 is built from 13 residues. The CDR3 region is CASSLESNQPQHF. The CDR3 nucleotides are TGTGCCAGCAGCTTGGAGAGCAATCAGCCCCAGCATTTT.

This clone appeared a single time. The chain links TRBV5-1 to TRBJ2-2; D remains ambiguous. The ends were cut back, 0 bases at V and 1 base at J, with 4 bases in the middle. The CDR3 has 14 residues. Germline V lookup: CDR1 SGHRS, CDR2 YFSETQ. As DNA, the CDR3 is TGCGCCAGCAGCTTGGTTCAGAACACCGGGGAGCTGTTTTTT. The encoded protein is CASSLVQNTGELFF.

V is TRBV29-1 and J is TRBJ1-2; 7 bases agree with TRBD1. CDR1 and CDR2 from the germline V gene are SQVTM and ANQGSEA. J was trimmed by 2 bases and V by 7 bases; bases with no gene match: 4. The CDR3 is 12 amino acids. For the CDR3, the DNA is TGCAGCGATAAGGACAGGAACTATGGCTACACCTTC. Translated: CSDKDRNYGYTF.

The J gene is TRBJ2-7, the V gene TRBV5-1, with D hard to call. Deletions cut 3 bases from V and 7 bases from J, with 20 bases between. The V gene's germline CDR1 is SGHRS and CDR2 YFSETQ. The CDR3 extends over 15 amino acids. The CDR3 nucleotides are TGCGCCAGCAGCTGGGTCCCGGGTCTCCCTATAGAGCAGTACTTC. Translation gives CASSWVPGLPIEQYF.

V gene TRBV7-8 combines with J gene TRBJ1-2; 9 positions agree with TRBD1. The CDR3 covers 17 residues. With V trimmed by 5 bases and J by 8 bases, 18 bases remained unmatched. Germline CDR1 and CDR2: SGHVS and FQNEAQ. Written as DNA, the CDR3 is TGTGCCAGCAGCCTGGGGGGACAGGGTTCACTAGGTCGAGGCTACACCTTC. The encoded protein is CASSLGGQGSLGRGYTF.

The chain joins TRBV4-1 to TRBJ1-1, with D tentatively TRBD1 (5 bases). Germline V CDR1 and CDR2: MGHRA, YSYEKL. V was trimmed by 5 bases and J by 2 bases, leaving 9 bases between them. The CDR3 extends over 13 amino acids. CDR3 region: CASSSGLNTEAFF. CDR3 sequence (DNA): TGCGCCAGCAGCTCGGGACTAAACACTGAAGCTTTCTTT.

V and J are TRBV11-2 and TRBJ2-7; no reliable D call. CDR3 size: 14 residues. Germline V CDR1 and CDR2: SGHAT, FQNNGV. Trimming left V 4 bases short and J 2 bases short, with 12 bases between. CDR3 residues: CASSSPPVPYEQYF. CDR3 DNA sequence: TGTGCCAGCAGCTCCCCTCCGGTTCCCTACGAGCAGTACTTC.

V is TRBV19 and J is TRBJ2-7; 14 bases agree with TRBD2. This CDR3 has 16 amino acids. J gave up 6 bases and V 4 bases, and 8 bases lay outside the gene matches. CDR1 is LNHDA, CDR2 SQIVND, per germline (reference sequence). The chain's CDR3 is CASSKATSGRAIEQYF. The DNA of the CDR3 is TGTGCCAGTAGTAAGGCGACTAGCGGGAGGGCCATCGAGCAGTACTTC.

The rearrangement joins TRBV2 to TRBJ2-7; weak D call: TRBD1 (6 bases). This CDR3 comprises 15 residues. V shed 8 bases and J shed 0 bases, with 17 bases lying between them. Germline V gives CDR1 SNHLY, CDR2 FYNNEI. The CDR3 DNA is TGTGCCAGCGTTCAAGGGGACACCTACTCCTACGAGCAGTACTTC. Translation: CASVQGDTYSYEQYF.

CDR3 loop: CASSQDIDRGQVPDTQYF. The CDR3 DNA follows: TGCGCCAGCAGCCAAGATATCGACAGGGGGCAAGTTCCAGATACGCAGTATTTT. The genes are TRBV4-1 and TRBJ2-3; 10 bases match TRBD1. The V segment lost 0 bases and the J segment 4 bases; nucleotides outside the gene matches: 10. CDR3 size: 18 residues. Germline assignment: CDR1 MGHRA and CDR2 YSYEKL.

This clone was detected a few times. V and J are TRBV10-3 and TRBJ2-1; 7 bases match TRBD2. In germline, CDR1 is ENHRY, CDR2 SYGVKD. The V and J ends lost 3 bases and 5 bases, in that order; junction bases with no gene match: 1. The CDR3 spans 13 residues. CDR3 nucleotide sequence: TGTGCCATCAGTGAACTAGCGAACAATGAGCAGTTCTTC. Translation: CAISELANNEQFF.

The V call is TRBV7-2, the J call TRBJ2-7; D perhaps matches TRBD2 (5 bases). The CDR3 contains 17 residues. CDR1 is SGHTA and CDR2 is FQGNSA in the germline V gene. Between the trimmed V and J ends, which lost 4 bases and 0 bases, there was a span of 19 bases. For the CDR3, the DNA is TGTGCCAGCAGCTACGCACCCAGTCGCCTAGCCTCCTACGAGCAGTACTTC. Encoded protein: CASSYAPSRLASYEQYF.

The chain joins TRBV5-1 to TRBJ2-3; 9 nucleotides line up with TRBD1. This CDR3 region has 16 residues. CDR1 and CDR2 from the germline V gene are SGHRS and YFSETQ. V shed 3 bases, J shed 2 bases, and the junction held 7 bases outside the gene matches. CDR3: CASSWDRVSLTDTQYF. CDR3 in DNA: TGCGCCAGCAGCTGGGACAGGGTGAGCCTCACAGATACGCAGTATTTT.

This clone was recorded many times. The rearrangement links TRBV6-1 to TRBJ1-5, with 8 bases fitting TRBD1. Germline V gene sequence: CDR1 MNHNS, CDR2 SASEGT. Germline trimming cut 4 bases from V and 6 bases from J; bases unmatched to any gene: 11. This CDR3 spans 16 amino acids. CDR3 in DNA: TGTGCCAGCAGTGCGCGCCCAGGGGGCGTAGGTCAGCCCCAGCATTTT. Protein product: CASSARPGGVGQPQHF.

This clone was recorded once. This rearrangement joins TRBV27 to TRBJ2-2, with 14 bases aligning to TRBD2. CDR1 and CDR2 from the germline V gene are MNHEY and SMNVEV (reference sequence). After removal of 7 bases from V and 0 bases from J, the junction contained 7 bases not matched to a gene. The CDR3 sequence is 18 residues long. The CDR3 coding sequence is TGTGCCAGCACCCAGACTAGCGGGGGGGGGACGAACACCGGGGAGCTGTTTTTT. It codes for CASTQTSGGGTNTGELFF.

This chain links TRBV29-1 with TRBJ2-5; 10 bases line up with TRBD2. The CDR3 sequence is 13 residues long. With V trimmed by 7 bases and J by 4 bases, 6 bases remained unmatched. The germline V gene has CDR1 SQVTM and CDR2 ANQGSEA. The chain's CDR3 is CSAWRLAGETQYF. CDR3 coding DNA: TGCAGCGCTTGGAGACTAGCGGGAGAGACCCAGTACTTC.

Here the CDR3 reads CASSFTGGVQPQHF. CDR3 nucleotide sequence: TGTGCCAGCAGTTTTACAGGGGGTGTTCAGCCCCAGCATTTT. The chain employs TRBV27 and TRBJ1-5, with TRBD1 matching over 8 bases. The CDR3 contains 14 residues. V shed 3 bases, J shed 6 bases, and the junction held 4 bases outside the gene matches. Germline CDR1 reads MNHEY; CDR2 reads SMNVEV (reference sequence).

V usage is TRBV4-1 and J usage is TRBJ1-2; tentatively, D is TRBD1 (5 bases). Germline loops: CDR1 MGHRA, CDR2 YSYEKL. The CDR3 contains 14 residues. The V end was cut by 3 bases, the J end by 6 bases, with 14 bases between. CDR3 DNA sequence: TGCGCCAGCAGCCAGCGGGGGGTTAAGGATGGCTACACCTTC. Translating it yields CASSQRGVKDGYTF.

The chain links TRBV7-9 to TRBJ1-4, with D possibly being TRBD1 (5 bases). This CDR3 spans 14 amino acids. Trimming took off 1 base at V and 4 bases at J, with 7 bases between the two ends. Germline CDR1 and CDR2: SEHNR and FQNEAQ (reference sequence). DNA for the CDR3: TGTGCCAGCAGCTTAGGACAGTTTAATGAAAAACTGTTTTTT. Translating it yields CASSLGQFNEKLFF.

This clone was counted a single time. The chain's CDR3 is CASSLRTGMNTEAFF. In DNA form, the CDR3 reads TGCGCCAGCAGCCTCAGGACGGGGATGAACACTGAAGCTTTCTTT. The chain employs TRBV4-1 and TRBJ1-1; D unclear. Germline-derived CDR1 and CDR2 are MGHRA and YSYEKL. V dropped 4 bases and J dropped 0 bases, with 12 bases sitting between them. The CDR3 loop spans 15 amino acids.

The J gene is TRBJ1-6, the V gene TRBV6-5; D remains ambiguous. Germline-derived CDR1 and CDR2 are MNHEY and SVGAGI. V dropped 6 bases and J dropped 8 bases, with 11 bases sitting between them. This CDR3 comprises 13 residues. The CDR3 nucleotides are TGTGCCAGCAGGGAGAGTGCGCATTCACCCCTCCACTTT. Its protein is CASRESAHSPLHF.